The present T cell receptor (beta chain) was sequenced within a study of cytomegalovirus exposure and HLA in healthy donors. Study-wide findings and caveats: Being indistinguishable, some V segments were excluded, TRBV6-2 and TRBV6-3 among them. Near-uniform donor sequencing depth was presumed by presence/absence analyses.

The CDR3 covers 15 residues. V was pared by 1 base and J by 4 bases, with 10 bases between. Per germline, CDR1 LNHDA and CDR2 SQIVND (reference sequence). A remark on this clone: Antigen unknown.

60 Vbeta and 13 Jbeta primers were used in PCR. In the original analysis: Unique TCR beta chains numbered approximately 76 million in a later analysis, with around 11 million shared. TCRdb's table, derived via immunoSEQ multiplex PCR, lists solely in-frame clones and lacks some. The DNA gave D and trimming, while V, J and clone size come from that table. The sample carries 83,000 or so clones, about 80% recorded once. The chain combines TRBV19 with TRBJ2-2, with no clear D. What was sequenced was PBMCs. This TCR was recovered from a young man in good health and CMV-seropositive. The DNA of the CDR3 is TGTGCCAGTAGTATAGGGGCCTCCGGCACCGGGGAGCTGTTTTTT. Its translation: CASSIGASGTGELFF.